Below are 13 T cell receptor beta chains sequenced from a single sample in a study of cytomegalovirus exposure and HLA in healthy donors. The protocol was immunoSEQ multiplex PCR, while the TCRdb copy is restricted to in-frame clones and leaves out a portion. Seen here are around 100,000 clones, approximately 81% observed once, and the top ten hold roughly 20%. Sequencing used PBMCs. Receptors were obtained from a man in his late teens or twenties in good health and CMV-seropositive.

This clone was observed a single time. In nucleotides, the CDR3 is TGTGCCAGCAGCTTACGTGCGGGGGCGAGCATTCAGTACTTC. Residues: CASSLRAGASIQYF. V and J are TRBV7-3 and TRBJ2-4; D possibly corresponds to TRBD2 (7 bases). The CDR3 contains 14 residues. With 2 bases removed from V and 9 bases from J, the gap between germline ends came to 14 bases. CDR1 and CDR2 from the germline V gene are SGHTA and FQGTGA.

J is TRBJ2-3 and V is TRBV19; D is possibly TRBD1 (6 bases). Germline V gives CDR1 LNHDA, CDR2 SQIVND (reference sequence). The CDR3 runs 14 residues. V lost 7 bases, J lost 6 bases, and 17 bases lay in between. The CDR3 DNA sequence: TGTGCCAGTACCAAGGGGGTGAATGCGGATACGCAGTATTTT. Translation: CASTKGVNADTQYF. The complete variable domain, with remaining parts taken from reference TRBV19 and TRBJ2-3, reads DGGITQSPKYLFRKEGQNVTLSCEQNLNHDAMYWYRQDPGQGLRLIYYSQIVNDFQKGDIAEGYSVSREKKESFPLTVTSAQKNPTAFYLCASTKGVNADTQYFGPGTRLTVL.

V is TRBV5-5 and J is TRBJ1-5, with D uncertain. The germline gives CDR1 SGHKS, CDR2 YYEKEE (reference sequence). The CDR3 is 15 residues long. The ends were cut back, 4 bases at V and 4 bases at J, with 15 bases in the middle. CDR3 bases: TGTGCCAGCAGCCCCCCAGGCTCCTATAATCAGCCCCAGCATTTT. It yields the protein CASSPPGSYNQPQHF. Filled out from reference TRBV5-5 and TRBJ1-5, the complete variable domain reads DAGVTQSPTHLIKTRGQQVTLRCSPISGHKSVSWYQQVLGQGPQFIFQYYEKEERGRGNFPDRFSARQFPNYSSELNVNALLLGDSALYLCASSPPGSYNQPQHFGDGTRLSIL.

This clone was picked up a small number of times. The sample contains more than one DNA sequence encoding this CDR3. The genes are TRBV27 and TRBJ1-5; D gene ambiguous. Germline-derived CDR1 and CDR2 are MNHEY and SMNVEV (reference sequence). V lost 5 bases to trimming and J lost 0 bases, with 5 bases between them. This CDR3 region has 13 residues. Here the CDR3 reads CASSPLSNQPQHF. In DNA, the CDR3 is TGTGCCAGCAGTCCCCTTAGCAATCAGCCCCAGCATTTT.

The DNA for the CDR3 is TGTGCCAGCAGCTTAGCGGGCAGCTCCTACAATGAGCAGTTCTTC. Translation gives CASSLAGSSYNEQFF. The chain joins TRBV7-3 to TRBJ2-1, with a weak D call TRBD2 (5 bases). V gave up 2 bases and J gave up 0 bases, with 8 bases separating them. The germline V gene encodes CDR1 SGHTA and CDR2 FQGTGA. The CDR3 sequence is 15 residues long.

The chain links TRBV14 to TRBJ2-4, with TRBD1 identical over 9 bases. V was clipped by 1 base and J by 9 bases; unmatched bases: 7. CDR3 length equals 15 residues. Germline V gene sequence: CDR1 SGHDN, CDR2 FVKESK. The CDR3: CASSQVGDRAFIQYF. The CDR3 DNA reads TGTGCCAGCAGCCAAGTAGGGGACAGGGCCTTCATTCAGTACTTC.

V gene TRBV28 combines with J gene TRBJ2-4; TRBD1 is a possible D gene (6 bases). Germline V lookup: CDR1 MDHEN, CDR2 SYDVKM. This CDR3 spans 18 amino acids. V dropped 0 bases and J dropped 0 bases, with 15 bases sitting between them. The CDR3, as DNA: TGTGCCAGCAGTTTATGGATCCAGGGGAAAAGAGCCAAAAACATTCAGTACTTC. Translating gives CASSLWIQGKRAKNIQYF.

This clone showed up just once. V gene TRBV19 combines with J gene TRBJ2-6; TRBD1 aligns across 7 bases. This CDR3 is 16 amino acids long. Unmatched junction bases numbered 2, after V lost 1 base and J lost 2 bases. Germline-derived CDR1 and CDR2 are LNHDA and SQIVND (reference sequence). The CDR3 is CASSIGGGAGANVLTF. Here the CDR3 DNA reads TGTGCCAGTAGTATAGGAGGGGGCGCTGGGGCCAACGTCCTGACTTTC.

The chain carries TRBV2 and TRBJ2-7; D remains ambiguous. Germline lookup yields CDR1 SNHLY and CDR2 FYNNEI. V was shortened by 7 bases and J by 2 bases, with 9 bases between the two germline ends. CDR3 length equals 12 residues. CDR3 region: CASISRPYEQYF. The CDR3 nucleotides are TGTGCCAGCATAAGCCGCCCCTACGAGCAGTACTTC.

The chain uses TRBV27 and TRBJ2-1; 10 nucleotides agree with TRBD1. The CDR3 totals 14 residues. Germline V gene sequence: CDR1 MNHEY, CDR2 SMNVEV (reference sequence). Trimming removed 8 bases from V and 5 bases from J; junction bases left unmatched: 6. This chain's CDR3 is CASSGTGANNEQFF. In DNA form, the CDR3 reads TGTGCCAGCTCCGGGACAGGGGCTAACAATGAGCAGTTCTTC.

The V and J genes are TRBV6-1 and TRBJ2-7; maybe TRBD2 (6 bases). Trimming removed 0 bases from V and 3 bases from J, with 15 bases in between. Germline CDR1 MNHNS, CDR2 SASEGT. This CDR3 has 16 amino acids. CDR3 sequence: CASSEAWRGADYEQYF. The CDR3 nucleotides are TGTGCCAGCAGTGAAGCGTGGAGGGGCGCTGACTACGAGCAGTACTTC.

The chain combines TRBV19 with TRBJ2-1; D perhaps matches TRBD2 (5 bases). Germline V gene lookup returns CDR1 LNHDA and CDR2 SQIVND (reference sequence). V dropped 8 bases and J dropped 0 bases, with 11 bases sitting between them. The CDR3 sequence is 14 residues long. The chain's CDR3 is CASLGLSSYNEQFF. The CDR3 DNA sequence: TGTGCCAGTCTAGGACTGAGCTCCTACAATGAGCAGTTCTTC.

V gene TRBV6-6 combines with J gene TRBJ1-1; 9 bases are a match to TRBD1. The CDR3 runs 13 residues. Germline trimming cut 8 bases from V and 1 base from J; bases unmatched to any gene: 2. Germline-derived CDR1 and CDR2 are MNHNY and SVGAGI (reference sequence). The CDR3 protein is CASEGQGNTEAFF. CDR3 in DNA: TGTGCCAGCGAGGGACAGGGGAACACTGAAGCTTTCTTT.